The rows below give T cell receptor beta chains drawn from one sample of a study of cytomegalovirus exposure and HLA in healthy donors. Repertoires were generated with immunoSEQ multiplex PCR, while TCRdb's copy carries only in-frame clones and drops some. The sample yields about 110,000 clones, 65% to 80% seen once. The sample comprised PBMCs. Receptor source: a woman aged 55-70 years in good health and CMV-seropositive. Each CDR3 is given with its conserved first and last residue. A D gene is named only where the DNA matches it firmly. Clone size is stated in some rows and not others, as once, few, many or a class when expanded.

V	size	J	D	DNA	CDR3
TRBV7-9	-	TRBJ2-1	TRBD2	TGTGCCAGCTCCTTGTTGGGACTAGCGGCCTCCTACAATGAGCAGTTCTTC	CASSLLGLAASYNEQFF
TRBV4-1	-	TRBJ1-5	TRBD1	TGCGCCAGCAGCCGCGGACAGGGAAGGGATCAGCCCCAGCATTTT	CASSRGQGRDQPQHF
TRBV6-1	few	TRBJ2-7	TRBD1	TGTGCCAGCAGTCCCTGGACAGGGGGATCCTACGAGCAGTACTTC	CASSPWTGGSYEQYF
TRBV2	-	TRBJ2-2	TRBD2	TGTGCCAGCAGAGTAACTAGCGGGAGTGTCGGGGAGCTGTTTTTT	CASRVTSGSVGELFF
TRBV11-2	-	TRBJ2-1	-	TGTGCCAGCAGCTTACTTACTAATGAGCAGTTCTTC	CASSLLTNEQFF
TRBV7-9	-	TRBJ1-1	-	TGTTCCAGCAGCTTAGTTTGGGGGAGCGGGACTGAAGCTTTCTTT	CSSSLVWGSGTEAFF
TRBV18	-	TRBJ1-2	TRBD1	TGTGCCAGCTTACCGCCGACAGGGAGTAACTATGGCTACACCTTC	CASLPPTGSNYGYTF
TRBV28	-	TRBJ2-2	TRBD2	TGTGCCAGCGTAGCGGGTGGAAACACCGGGGAGCTGTTTTTT	CASVAGGNTGELFF
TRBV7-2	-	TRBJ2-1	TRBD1	TGTGCCAGCAGCCGAACGGACCCCCGGACAGGGGGCGAGTTCTTC	CASSRTDPRTGGEFF
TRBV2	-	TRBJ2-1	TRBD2	TGTGCCAGCAGTATCAGCGGGAGTTACAATGAGCAGTTCTTC	CASSISGSYNEQFF
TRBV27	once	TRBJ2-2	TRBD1	TGTGCCAGTAATGACATGGGGACAGGAAACACCGGGGAGCTGTTTTTT	CASNDMGTGNTGELFF
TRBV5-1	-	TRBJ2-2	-	TGCGCCAGCACCATGTCCGGGGAGCTGTTTTTT	CASTMSGELFF
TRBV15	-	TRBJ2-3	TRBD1	TGTGCCACCAGCGTTCACCTACCACCGACGACAGGGGGAGCAGATACGCAGTATTTT	CATSVHLPPTTGGADTQYF
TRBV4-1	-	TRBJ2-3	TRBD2	TGCGCCAGCAGCCAAGATGTGGTTAGCGGGAGGAAGGATACGCAGTATTTT	CASSQDVVSGRKDTQYF
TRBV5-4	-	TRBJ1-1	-	TGTGCCAGCAGCTTGGCAGAAAACACTGAAGCTTTCTTT	CASSLAENTEAFF
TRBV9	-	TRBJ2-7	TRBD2	TGTGCCAGCAGCCCCCAGACTAGCGGGAGCTACGAGCAGTACTTC	CASSPQTSGSYEQYF
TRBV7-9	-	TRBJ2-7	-	TGTGCCAGCAGCTTGAAAAGAGGGCCGCGGGGCGAGCAGTACTTC	CASSLKRGPRGEQYF
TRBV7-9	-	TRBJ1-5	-	TGTGCCAGCAGCGCGGGAGGGACCAATCAGCCCCAGCATTTT	CASSAGGTNQPQHF
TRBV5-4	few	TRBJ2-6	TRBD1	TGTGCCAGCAGGGACAGGGCCGGGGCCAACGTCCTGACTTTC	CASRDRAGANVLTF
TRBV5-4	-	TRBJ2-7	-	TGTGCCAGCAGCCCCGGTTTGAGGGGGTACGAGCAGTACTTC	CASSPGLRGYEQYF
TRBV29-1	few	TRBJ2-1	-	TGCAGCGTTGATTGGGCAGCCAATGAGCAGTTCTTC	CSVDWAANEQFF
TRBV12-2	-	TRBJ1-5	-	TGTGCAAGTCGCTTTCGGACAGGGAAGGCCAATCAGCCCCAGCATTTT	CASRFRTGKANQPQHF
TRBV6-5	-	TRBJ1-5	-	TGTGCCAGCAGTTACCCCAGCGGGACGGGGGAAATGCATTTT	CASSYPSGTGEMHF
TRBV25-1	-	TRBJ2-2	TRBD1	TGTGCCAGCAGGGCCCGGACAGGGTGGGCCGGGGAGCTGTTTTTT	CASRARTGWAGELFF
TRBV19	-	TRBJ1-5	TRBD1	TGTGCCAGTAGTAAGGGACAGGGGGCGAATCAGCCCCAGCATTTT	CASSKGQGANQPQHF
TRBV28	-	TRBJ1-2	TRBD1	TGTGCCAGCAGGGGGACAGGGCGGACTAACTATGGCTACACCTTC	CASRGTGRTNYGYTF
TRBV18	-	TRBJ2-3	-	TGTGCCAGCTCACCACCGCTATTAGATACGCAGTATTTT	CASSPPLLDTQYF
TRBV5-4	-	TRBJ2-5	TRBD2	TGTGCCAGCAGCTTCTCTAGCGGGGAACAAGAGACCCAGTACTTC	CASSFSSGEQETQYF
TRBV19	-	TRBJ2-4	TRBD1	TGTGCCAGTAGTCTGACAGGGGTGAAAAACATTCAGTACTTC	CASSLTGVKNIQYF